The rows below give T cell receptor beta chains drawn from one sample of a study of cytomegalovirus exposure and HLA in healthy donors. Only in-frame clones appear in the TCRdb table, and some are missing; sequencing was by immunoSEQ multiplex PCR. The sample lists around 400,000 clones, 86% occurring once. Sequenced sample: PBMCs. Source of these receptors: a woman between 18 and 30 years old in good health and CMV-seronegative. Each CDR3 is given with its conserved first and last residue. A D gene is named only where the DNA matches it firmly. Size is omitted from some rows. Given values are once, few, many or a class for expanded clones.

>13|TRBV18|TRBJ2-3|once|NA
TGTGCCAGCTCACCCAGAGGAGGAGATACGCAGTATTTT
CASSPRGGDTQYF
>16|TRBV6-1|TRBJ2-2|NA|TRBD2
TGTGCCAGCAGTGAAGGGGGGGTACTAGCGCCCGGGGAGCTGTTTTTT
CASSEGGVLAPGELFF
>15|TRBV7-3|TRBJ2-1|NA|TRBD2
TGTGCCAGCAGCTTAAGGCTAGCGGGCTCCCATGAGCAGTTCTTC
CASSLRLAGSHEQFF
>17|TRBV11-3|TRBJ1-3|NA|NA
TGTGCCAGCAGCTTAGATATGGCCCCTCTCTCTGGAAACACCATATATTTT
CASSLDMAPLSGNTIYF
>15|TRBV19|TRBJ1-3|many|NA
TGTGCCAGTAGTGCTGCGTCGAACCCTGGAAACACCATATATTTT
CASSAASNPGNTIYF
>14|TRBV5-1|TRBJ2-3|NA|NA
TGCGCCAGCAGCTTGGGGACTACTACAGATACGCAGTATTTT
CASSLGTTTDTQYF
>16|TRBV6-6|TRBJ1-3|NA|NA
TGTGCCAGCAGTTACTCGAACAGGGCGGGCGGAAACACCATATATTTT
CASSYSNRAGGNTIYF
>14|TRBV4-2|TRBJ2-7|NA|NA
TGTGCCAGCAGCTCAGCGAACATACCCCTAGAGCAGTACTTC
CASSSANIPLEQYF
>17|TRBV25-1|TRBJ2-3|NA|TRBD1
TGTGCCAGCAGTGGTACCTATGGACAGGGGTACACAGATACGCAGTATTTT
CASSGTYGQGYTDTQYF
>16|TRBV10-1|TRBJ2-7|NA|TRBD2
TGCGCCAGCAGTAACAAGGGGCTAGCGGACTCCTACGAGCAGTACTTC
CASSNKGLADSYEQYF
>16|TRBV27|TRBJ1-6|NA|NA
TGTGCCAGCAGCCCGACAGAGAGCTCCTATAATTCACCCCTCCACTTT
CASSPTESSYNSPLHF
>12|TRBV15|TRBJ2-7|NA|NA
TGTGCCACCAGCAGTCCGAGGAACGAGCAGTACTTC
CATSSPRNEQYF
>15|TRBV6-5|TRBJ2-5|NA|TRBD1
TGTGCCAGCAGGACGGACAGGTTGACCCAAGAGACCCAGTACTTC
CASRTDRLTQETQYF
>16|TRBV18|TRBJ1-5|NA|NA
TGTGCCAGCTCACTAAGCACGGGTAACAGCAATCAGCCCCAGCATTTT
CASSLSTGNSNQPQHF
>14|TRBV28|TRBJ1-2|NA|TRBD1
TGTGCCAGCAGTTCGCTCACAGGGGTCGATGGCTACACCTTC
CASSSLTGVDGYTF
>15|TRBV6-5|TRBJ2-3|NA|TRBD2
TGTGCCAGCAACCAACTAGCGGGGAGTCGAGATACGCAGTATTTT
CASNQLAGSRDTQYF
>18|TRBV28|TRBJ2-5|NA|NA
TGTGCCAGCAGTTTACCCTCATCGGTTAGTGGGAGCAGGGAGACCCAGTACTTC
CASSLPSSVSGSRETQYF
>13|TRBV19|TRBJ2-7|once|NA
TGTGCCAGTAGCCTCGGGACTTTATACGAGCAGTACTTC
CASSLGTLYEQYF
>15|TRBV18|TRBJ2-2|few|TRBD1
TGTGCCAGCTCGCGGGACAGGGGGGACACCGGGGAGCTGTTTTTT
CASSRDRGDTGELFF
>15|TRBV7-6|TRBJ2-7|NA|TRBD1
TGTGCCAGCAGCTTGGGGACAGGGATAGCATACGAGCAGTACTTC
CASSLGTGIAYEQYF
>14|TRBV25-1|TRBJ2-2|NA|NA
TGTGCCAGCAGTAAAAACAGATACACCGGGGAGCTGTTTTTT
CASSKNRYTGELFF
>18|TRBV27|TRBJ1-6|few|TRBD1
TGTGCCAGCAGTCCGCACACCGTAGGGACAGGGTATAATTCACCCCTCCACTTT
CASSPHTVGTGYNSPLHF
>14|TRBV25-1|TRBJ1-2|few|NA
TGTGCCAGCAGTGACCCCACCGCGGCAGGGGGCTACACCTTC
CASSDPTAAGGYTF
>19|TRBV10-3|TRBJ2-1|NA|TRBD2
TGTGCCATCAGTGTACCTACTAGCGGGCGACAAATCTCCTACAATGAGCAGTTCTTC
CAISVPTSGRQISYNEQFF
>15|TRBV5-1|TRBJ2-3|NA|NA
TGCGCCAGCAGCTTGATATACCGCGGGCGGATCGGGCAGTATTTT
CASSLIYRGRIGQYF
>15|TRBV7-9|TRBJ1-4|NA|NA
TGTGCCAGCAGCGTCCCCGGGTATCGGAATGAAAAACTGTTTTTT
CASSVPGYRNEKLFF
>15|TRBV7-8|TRBJ2-5|NA|TRBD1
TGTGCCAGCAGCGAAGGGACAGGGAAGGATGAGACCCAGTACTTC
CASSEGTGKDETQYF
>16|TRBV28|TRBJ2-1|NA|TRBD1
TGTGCCAGCAGTCTTCGGACAGGCAGCTCCTACAATGAGCAGTTCTTC
CASSLRTGSSYNEQFF
>15|TRBV28|TRBJ1-6|few|NA
TGTGCCAGCAGTTGGGACGGAGGGTATAATTCACCCCTCCACTTT
CASSWDGGYNSPLHF
>16|TRBV4-2|TRBJ1-4|NA|TRBD1
TGTGCCAGCAGCCATATAACAGGGGGCGTAGCGGAAAAACTGTTTTTT
CASSHITGGVAEKLFF
>15|TRBV23-1|TRBJ2-7|NA|TRBD1
TGCGCCAGCCCATCTCTCCTCGGACAGGGTGACGAGCAGTACTTC
CASPSLLGQGDEQYF
>14|TRBV28|TRBJ2-3|NA|TRBD2
TGTGCCCGGAAGGGCGGGGGGAGCACAGATACGCAGTATTTT
CARKGGGSTDTQYF
>16|TRBV7-8|TRBJ2-7|NA|TRBD2
TGTGCCAGCAGCCCGGGGGGACTAGCGGGACTCTACGAGCAGTACTTC
CASSPGGLAGLYEQYF
>12|TRBV7-9|TRBJ1-1|few|NA
TGTGCCAGCAGCCAGATTAACACTGAAGCTTTCTTT
CASSQINTEAFF
>17|TRBV5-4|TRBJ1-5|NA|NA
TGTGCCAGCAGCTTTTCGTTAAAGGGAGGGGGGGATCAGCCCCAGCATTTT
CASSFSLKGGGDQPQHF
>13|TRBV6-6|TRBJ1-1|once|NA
TGTGCCAGCAGTTACCGGGTGGATACTGAAGCTTTCTTT
CASSYRVDTEAFF
>13|TRBV28|TRBJ2-1|NA|TRBD1
TGTGCCGGCGGACAGGGCGCCGTAGGGGAGCAGTTCTTC
CAGGQGAVGEQFF
>17|TRBV5-4|TRBJ2-3|NA|TRBD2
TGTGCCAGCAGCCTGTTGACTAGCGGGGAGAGTACAGATACGCAGTATTTT
CASSLLTSGESTDTQYF
>15|TRBV2|TRBJ1-3|NA|NA
TGTGCCAGCACCCGACAGACCGTTTTAAGAAACACCATATATTTT
CASTRQTVLRNTIYF
>13|TRBV9|TRBJ2-2|NA|NA
TGTGCCAGCAGCGAGGGGCCAGGCGGGGAGCTGTTTTTT
CASSEGPGGELFF
>16|TRBV15|TRBJ2-5|NA|TRBD2
TGTGCCACCAGCAATAGCCGGGACTATAGGAAAGAGACCCAGTACTTC
CATSNSRDYRKETQYF
>15|TRBV14|TRBJ2-1|NA|TRBD1
TGTGCCAGCAGCCTCCGGACAGGGCCCAGGGATGAGCAGTTCTTC
CASSLRTGPRDEQFF
>17|TRBV5-1|TRBJ2-1|NA|NA
TGCGCCAGCAGCCCGACCGACGGAAGGGGTTCCTACAATGAGCAGTTCTTC
CASSPTDGRGSYNEQFF
>17|TRBV28|TRBJ1-2|NA|TRBD1
TGTGCCAGCAGTTTACCCGTCGTAACTCAGGGGGCGCAAGGCTACACCTTC
CASSLPVVTQGAQGYTF
>12|TRBV6-6|TRBJ1-2|NA|NA
TGTGCCAGCAGTTACTCCATCCGGGACTACACCTTC
CASSYSIRDYTF
>14|TRBV6-5|TRBJ2-7|once|NA
TGTGCCAGCAGTTACTCGGGGAGCTCCTACGAGCAGTACTTC
CASSYSGSSYEQYF
>16|TRBV11-1|TRBJ2-2|NA|NA
TGTGCCAGCAGCCACACAAAGGGGACATTTGCCGGGGAGCTGTTTTTT
CASSHTKGTFAGELFF
>15|TRBV28|TRBJ1-2|NA|NA
TGTGCCAGCAGTTTAAGGGGGTCCAGGTCCTATGGCTACACCTTC
CASSLRGSRSYGYTF
>16|TRBV7-2|TRBJ2-1|NA|TRBD2
TGTGCCAGCAGCTCCCCCGGACTAGCTTCCTACAATGAGCAGTTCTTC
CASSSPGLASYNEQFF
>13|TRBV27|TRBJ1-2|NA|TRBD1
TGTGCCAGCAGTTGGGACAGGGGGTATGGCTACACCTTC
CASSWDRGYGYTF
>11|TRBV2|TRBJ2-7|NA|NA
TGTGCCAGCAGCCCCGGACATTGGCAGTACTTC
CASSPGHWQYF
>17|TRBV28|TRBJ2-5|NA|TRBD2
TGTGCCAGCAGTCCCTGGACTAGCGGGGGGGCCGCAGAGACCCAGTACTTC
CASSPWTSGGAAETQYF
>15|TRBV9|TRBJ1-1|NA|TRBD1
TGTGCCAGCAGCGCAGGACAGGGTAGGAACACTGAAGCTTTCTTT
CASSAGQGRNTEAFF
>14|TRBV6-5|TRBJ1-5|NA|NA
TGTGCCAGCAGTTACGGTCGGGGGGATCAGCCCCAGCATTTT
CASSYGRGDQPQHF
>13|TRBV6-6|TRBJ2-7|NA|TRBD1
TGTGCCAGCAGTTACTCGACAGGGGGCGAGCAGTACTTC
CASSYSTGGEQYF
>14|TRBV5-4|TRBJ2-7|NA|NA
TGTGCCAGCAGCCCAACGACAGCCTCCTACGAGCAGTACTTC
CASSPTTASYEQYF
>15|TRBV7-9|TRBJ1-3|NA|NA
TGTGCCAGCAGCTCCCAGGGGCACTCTGGAAACACCATATATTTT
CASSSQGHSGNTIYF
>14|TRBV7-6|TRBJ1-1|NA|TRBD1
TGTGCCAGCAGCATGACAGGGGTGAACACTGAAGCTTTCTTT
CASSMTGVNTEAFF
>13|TRBV28|TRBJ1-5|once|NA
TGTGCCAGCAGTTTGACTGGCAATCAGCCCCAGCATTTT
CASSLTGNQPQHF
>13|TRBV7-6|TRBJ1-2|many|NA
TGTGCCAGCAGCTTAGCACAGGACTATGGCTACACCTTC
CASSLAQDYGYTF